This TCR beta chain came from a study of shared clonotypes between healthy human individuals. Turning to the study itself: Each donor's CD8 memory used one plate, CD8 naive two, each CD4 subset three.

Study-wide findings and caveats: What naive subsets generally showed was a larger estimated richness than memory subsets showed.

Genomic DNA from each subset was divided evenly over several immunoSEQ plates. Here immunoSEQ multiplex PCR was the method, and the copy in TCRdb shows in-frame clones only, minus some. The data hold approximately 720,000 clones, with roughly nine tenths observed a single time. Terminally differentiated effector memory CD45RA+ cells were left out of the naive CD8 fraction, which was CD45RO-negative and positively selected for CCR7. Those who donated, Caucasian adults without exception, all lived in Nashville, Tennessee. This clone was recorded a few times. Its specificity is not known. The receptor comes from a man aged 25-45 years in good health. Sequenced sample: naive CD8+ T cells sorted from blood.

CDR3: CASHGREETQYF. CDR3 in DNA: TGTGCCAGCCACGGGAGGGAAGAGACCCAGTACTTC. V gene TRBV7-9 combines with J gene TRBJ2-5; 8 bases line up with TRBD2. CDR3 length equals 12 residues. J gave up 3 bases and V 8 bases, and 2 bases lay outside the gene matches. Germline CDR1 SEHNR, CDR2 FQNEAQ (reference sequence).